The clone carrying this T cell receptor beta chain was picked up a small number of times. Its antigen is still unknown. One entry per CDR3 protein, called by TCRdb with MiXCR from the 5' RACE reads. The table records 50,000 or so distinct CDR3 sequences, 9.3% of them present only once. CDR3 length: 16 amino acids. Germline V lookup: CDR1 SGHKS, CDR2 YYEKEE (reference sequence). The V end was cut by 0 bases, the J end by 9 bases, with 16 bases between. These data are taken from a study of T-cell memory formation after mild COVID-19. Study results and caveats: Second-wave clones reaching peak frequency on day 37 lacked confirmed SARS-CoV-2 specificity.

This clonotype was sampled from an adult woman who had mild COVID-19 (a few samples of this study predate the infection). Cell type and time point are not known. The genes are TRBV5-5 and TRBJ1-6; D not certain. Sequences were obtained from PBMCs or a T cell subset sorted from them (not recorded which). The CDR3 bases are TGTGCCAGCAGCTTGGAACCGACAAATCTCCCTTCACCCCTCCACTTT. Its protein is CASSLEPTNLPSPLHF. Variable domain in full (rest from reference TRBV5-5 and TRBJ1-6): DAGVTQSPTHLIKTRGQQVTLRCSPISGHKSVSWYQQVLGQGPQFIFQYYEKEERGRGNFPDRFSARQFPNYSSELNVNALLLGDSALYLCASSLEPTNLPSPLHFGNGTRLTVT.